This T cell receptor (beta chain) was documented in a study of identical twins. The study's findings and limits: With monozygotic twins, out-of-frame TCR alpha sharing exceeded what models estimated.

This clonotype was seen only a few times. The antigen remains unidentified. Template switching created a universal primer site, and the cDNA included unique molecular identifiers. From the 5' RACE reads, TCRdb called clonotypes with MiXCR, one entry per CDR3 protein. Seen here are about 1.7 million distinct CDR3 sequences, roughly a third observed once, and the top ten hold about 0.27%. The germline CDR1 and CDR2 sequences are DFQATT and SNEGSKA (reference sequence). The CDR3 sequence is 14 residues long. Trimming removed 3 bases at V and 0 bases at J, with 9 bases between. The sequence was obtained from a newborn girl in good health. The rearrangement uses TRBV20-1 and TRBJ1-3; no firm D call. The sample comprised cord blood. The CDR3 sequence is CSARRGNSGNTIYF. CDR3 nucleotides: TGCAGTGCTAGGCGCGGGAACTCTGGAAACACCATATATTTT.